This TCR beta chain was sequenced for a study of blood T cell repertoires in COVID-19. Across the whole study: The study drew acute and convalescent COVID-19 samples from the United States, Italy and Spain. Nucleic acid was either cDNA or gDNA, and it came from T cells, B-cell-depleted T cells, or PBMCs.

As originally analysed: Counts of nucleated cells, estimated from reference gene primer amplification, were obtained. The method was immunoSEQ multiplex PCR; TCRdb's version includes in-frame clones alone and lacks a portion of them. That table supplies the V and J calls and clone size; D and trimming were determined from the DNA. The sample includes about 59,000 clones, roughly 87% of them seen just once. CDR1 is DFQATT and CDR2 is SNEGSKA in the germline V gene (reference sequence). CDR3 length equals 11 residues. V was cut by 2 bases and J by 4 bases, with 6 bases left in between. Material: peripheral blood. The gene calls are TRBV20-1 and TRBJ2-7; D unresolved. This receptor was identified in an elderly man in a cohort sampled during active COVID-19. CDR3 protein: CSARNSYEQYF. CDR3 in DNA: TGCAGTGCTAGAAACTCATACGAGCAGTACTTC.